The 15 T cell receptor beta chains in this list originate from one sample, sequenced in a study of blood T cells in healthy people across ages (dated by TCRdb to about 2015). Library construction relied on 5' RACE. Sequencer: Illumina HiSeq 2500. The second PCR ran for roughly 7 to 12 cycles and used a J-beta primer mix along with a sample-barcoded 5' primer. TCRdb trimmed public reads at Q25 via fastp, called clones via MiXCR and kept in-frame beta chains. Under each unique CDR3 protein, matching rows form one entry showing the most common genes and DNA. A total of 1.4 million or so distinct CDR3 sequences appear in this sample, approximately 39% of them only once. The ten largest account for over 3.5% of the sample. Source material: blood. Source of these receptors: a woman aged 18-30 years in good health.

V and J are TRBV6-2 or TRBV6-3 and TRBJ2-5; D is undetermined. V was pared by 0 bases and J by 2 bases, with 7 bases between. The CDR3 runs 14 residues. CDR1 is MNHEY, CDR2 SVGEGT, per germline. CDR3 region: CASSYSPRQETQYF. In nucleotides, the CDR3 is TGTGCCAGCAGTTACTCCCCCAGGCAAGAGACCCAGTACTTC.

The chain is built from TRBV4-1 and TRBJ1-2; D is uncertain. Trimming stripped 6 bases from V and 4 bases from J, with 12 bases between. The CDR3 runs 13 residues. Per the germline V gene, CDR1 is MGHRA and CDR2 is YSYEKL. CDR3 in DNA: TGCGCCAGCAGTCCGTCCTTCAGCTATGGCTACACCTTC. Translated, it gives CASSPSFSYGYTF.

The V call is TRBV27, the J call TRBJ2-7; D is perhaps TRBD1 (6 bases). The ends were cut back, 4 bases at V and 3 bases at J, with 13 bases in the middle. The CDR3 has 14 residues. CDR1 is MNHEY and CDR2 is SMNVEV in the germline V gene (reference sequence). The CDR3 DNA sequence: TGTGCCAGCAGTTCGCGGACAGCCAACTACGAGCAGTACTTC. Translation gives CASSSRTANYEQYF.

The V call is TRBV27, the J call TRBJ2-1; possible D gene TRBD2, 6 bases. Germline V gene lookup returns CDR1 MNHEY and CDR2 SMNVEV (reference sequence). The CDR3 is made up of 16 amino acids. The V and J ends lost 5 bases and 0 bases respectively, with 14 bases between them. CDR3 sequence reads: CASSGGEVPSYNEQFF. The CDR3 DNA is TGTGCCAGCAGTGGCGGGGAAGTCCCCTCCTACAATGAGCAGTTCTTC.

The chain carries TRBV20-1 and TRBJ2-1; 7 bases agree with TRBD2. Per the germline V gene, CDR1 is DFQATT and CDR2 is SNEGSKA (reference sequence). This CDR3 is 17 amino acids long. V lost 2 bases and J lost 0; bases outside the gene matches: 10. The DNA for the CDR3 is TGCAGTGCTAGAAAATTATTAGCGGGTAGCTCCTACAATGAGCAGTTCTTC. Residues: CSARKLLAGSSYNEQFF.

This clonotype was detected many times. The chain combines TRBV5-1 with TRBJ2-1; 11 bases agree with TRBD2. V was clipped by 3 bases and J by 3 bases; unmatched bases: 2. The CDR3 is 15 residues long. The germline V gene encodes CDR1 SGHRS and CDR2 YFSETQ. The CDR3 DNA follows: TGCGCCAGCAGCTGGGGACTAGCGGACTACAATGAGCAGTTCTTC. Translation gives CASSWGLADYNEQFF.

CDR3 region: CSAGPLTSRDTQYF. CDR3 DNA sequence: TGCAGTGCTGGCCCTCTCACTAGTCGAGATACGCAGTATTTT. The chain employs TRBV20-1 and TRBJ2-3, with TRBD2 as a possible D gene (5 bases). The length of the CDR3 is 14 residues. Trimming took off 5 bases at V and 5 bases at J, with 17 bases between the two ends. Germline CDR1 DFQATT, CDR2 SNEGSKA (reference sequence).

Concerning this clonotype itself: Just one base apart from a much larger clone, this may be a read error. The chain recombines TRBV20-1 with TRBJ1-5; a possible D gene is TRBD1 (6 bases). The CDR3 is 13 amino acids. The V gene's germline CDR1 is DFQATT and CDR2 SNEGSKA (reference sequence). The germline V and J ends were trimmed by 3 bases and 7 bases, with 13 bases remaining between them. The CDR3 nucleotides are TGCAGTGCTAGCAGAACAGGGTTCCAGCCCCAGCATTTT. Residues: CSASRTGFQPQHF.

In regard to this clonotype: This may come from a read error, since a much larger clone is one base off. The chain couples TRBV4-3 to TRBJ2-1, with 7 bases lining up with TRBD1. From germline, CDR1 is LGHNA and CDR2 YSLEER. The CDR3 consists of 13 residues. The CDR3 nucleotides read TGCACCAGCAGCTCGGGACAGTGGTATGAGCAGTTCTTC. It codes for CTSSSGQWYEQFF.

On this clonotype itself: One junction end does not reproduce the germline sequence, and a read error may be involved. The V call is TRBV7-9, the J call TRBJ2-1; a weak D match, TRBD2 (5 bases). Germline CDR1 is SEHNR and CDR2 is FQNEAQ (reference sequence). The CDR3 is 15 residues long. The CDR3 region has the DNA TGTACCAGCAGCTTAGGAAGGACTGGTTCTAATGAGCAGTTCTTC. Translation gives CTSSLGRTGSNEQFF.

The chain is built from TRBV20-1 and TRBJ1-5; weak D call: TRBD1 (5 bases). From germline, CDR1 is DFQATT and CDR2 SNEGSKA (reference sequence). Trimming cost V 5 bases and J 3 bases, with 11 bases left between them. This CDR3 is 13 amino acids long. The CDR3 region is CSALRQFNQPQHF. DNA for the CDR3: TGCAGTGCTTTACGACAGTTCAATCAGCCCCAGCATTTT.

This CDR3 is CASSLVTSLGSYNEQFF. As DNA, the CDR3 is TGTGCCAGCAGTTTAGTGACAAGCCTAGGATCCTACAATGAGCAGTTCTTC. The chain recombines TRBV27 with TRBJ2-1; the D is unclear. CDR1 is MNHEY, CDR2 SMNVEV, per germline (reference sequence). V gave up 2 bases and J gave up 1 base, with 15 bases separating them. The CDR3 extends over 17 amino acids.

The CDR3, as DNA: TGTGCCAGCAGCCTGGGGGACAGGGGCAGTGTTGGCTACACCTTC. Translating it yields CASSLGDRGSVGYTF. The gene calls are TRBV7-6 and TRBJ1-2, with 10 bases identical to TRBD1. V trimming: 5 bases; J trimming: 7 bases; junction bases outside the gene matches: 10. The germline V gene encodes CDR1 SGHVS and CDR2 FNYEAQ. The CDR3 contains 15 residues.

This chain connects TRBV27 to TRBJ2-7, with D maybe TRBD2 (6 bases). Deletions cut 2 bases from V and 2 bases from J, with 13 bases between. Germline V CDR1 and CDR2: MNHEY, SMNVEV (reference sequence). This CDR3 is built from 15 residues. CDR3: CASSLVTSGPYEQYF. The CDR3 DNA follows: TGTGCCAGCAGTTTAGTAACCAGCGGGCCCTACGAGCAGTACTTC.

The rearrangement joins TRBV7-9 to TRBJ1-1, with 7 bases fitting TRBD1. V was pared by 5 bases and J by 4 bases, with 22 bases of the junction left unmatched. Germline V gene lookup returns CDR1 SEHNR and CDR2 FQNEAQ (reference sequence). The CDR3 has 19 residues. In DNA, the CDR3 is TGTGCCAGCAGCCGATTCAAGGTGACCCACGACAGGGTTGGCACTGAAGCTTTCTTT. Translated, it gives CASSRFKVTHDRVGTEAFF.